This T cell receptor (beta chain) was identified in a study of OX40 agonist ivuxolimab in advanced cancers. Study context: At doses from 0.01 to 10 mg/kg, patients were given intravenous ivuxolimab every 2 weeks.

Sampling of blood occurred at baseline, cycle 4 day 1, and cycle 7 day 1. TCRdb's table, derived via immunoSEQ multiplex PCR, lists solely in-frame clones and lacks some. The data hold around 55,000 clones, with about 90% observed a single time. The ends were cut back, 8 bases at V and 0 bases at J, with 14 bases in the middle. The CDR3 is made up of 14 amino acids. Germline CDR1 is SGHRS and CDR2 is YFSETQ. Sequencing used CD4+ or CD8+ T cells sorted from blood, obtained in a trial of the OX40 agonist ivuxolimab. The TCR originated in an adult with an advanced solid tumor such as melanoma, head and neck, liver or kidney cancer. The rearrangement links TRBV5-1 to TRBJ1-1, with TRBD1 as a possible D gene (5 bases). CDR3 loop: CASTGGTVNTEAFF. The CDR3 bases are TGCGCCAGTACTGGCGGGACGGTGAACACTGAAGCTTTCTTT.